This T cell receptor beta chain was profiled in a study of T-cell reconstitution after alpha-beta-depleted transplantation in children. The CDR3 contains 19 residues. Germline CDR1 is SGHRS and CDR2 is YFSETQ. Deletions cut 3 bases from V and 0 bases from J, with 25 bases between. The library targeted TCRbeta and was prepared with unique molecular identifiers. Via MiXCR, TCRdb re-called the PCR reads, giving one row per CDR3 protein. This sample carries around 700,000 distinct CDR3 sequences, about 12% of them seen once, and the ten largest clones take 0.79%. Findings of the study overall: Some patients' high day-60 TCRbeta diversity was attributed to recipient cells surviving conditioning. Expanded graft clones numbering several hundred reportedly gave rise to alpha-beta T cells about two months after transplant. T-cell counts and diversity were attributed mostly to newly produced T cells one year after transplant.

There are a few counts of this clonotype. Its antigen is still unknown. The sequencing used PBMCs, collected before TCRalphabeta/CD19-depleted stem cell transplant. This receptor was identified in a girl aged 2-15 years with congenital amegakaryocytic thrombocytopenia, due to receive a stem cell transplant. V is TRBV5-1 and J is TRBJ2-7, with D possibly called TRBD1 or TRBD2 (7 bases each). The CDR3, as DNA: TGCGCCAGCAGCTCCCCAGGGGGGGGGTCTACGACTATCTCCTACGAGCAGTACTTC. Its translation is CASSSPGGGSTTISYEQYF.